This passage covers 28 T cell receptor beta chains from one sample sequenced in a study of blood T cell repertoires in COVID-19. Repertoires were generated with immunoSEQ multiplex PCR, while TCRdb's copy carries only in-frame clones and drops some. The table records fewer than 150,000 clones, approximately 80% of them present only once. The material sequenced was peripheral blood. Receptor source: a man aged 45-65 years with acute or convalescent COVID-19.

The chain recombines TRBV27 with TRBJ2-1; maybe TRBD2 (6 bases). Germline V gene lookup returns CDR1 MNHEY and CDR2 SMNVEV (reference sequence). Trimming pared 6 bases from V and 0 bases from J, leaving 21 bases between. The length of the CDR3 is 18 residues. The CDR3 loop reads CASSQAGLGSPSYNEQFF. CDR3 bases: TGTGCCAGCAGCCAAGCGGGCCTGGGGTCTCCCTCCTACAATGAGCAGTTCTTC.

V gene TRBV9 combines with J gene TRBJ2-7; 8 positions match TRBD1. Germline-derived CDR1 and CDR2 are SGDLS and YYNGEE. The V gene end was trimmed by 4 bases and the J gene end by 3 bases; junction bases not matched to a gene: 6. The CDR3 contains 14 residues. CDR3 nucleotides: TGTGCCAGCAGCTTGACAGGGGCGTACTACGAGCAGTACTTC. Its translation is CASSLTGAYYEQYF. The whole variable domain, filled in from reference TRBV9 and TRBJ2-7, reads DSGVTQTPKHLITATGQRVTLRCSPRSGDLSVYWYQQSLDQGLQFLIQYYNGEERAKGNILERFSAQQFPDLHSELNLSSLELGDSALYFCASSLTGAYYEQYFGPGTRLTVT.

The chain couples TRBV19 to TRBJ1-1; D unclear. The germline V gene has CDR1 LNHDA and CDR2 SQIVND (reference sequence). V lost 3 bases and J lost 1, with 15 bases in between. This CDR3 has 16 amino acids. CDR3 in DNA: TGTGCCAGTAGTATGGGGAGGTCCCGTGCGAACACTGAAGCTTTCTTT. This encodes CASSMGRSRANTEAFF.

This sequence joins TRBV9 and TRBJ2-1; D call uncertain. The CDR3 consists of 15 residues. The germline V gene has CDR1 SGDLS and CDR2 YYNGEE. V lost 3 bases and J lost 0, with 10 bases in between. The CDR3 DNA sequence: TGTGCCAGCAGCGCCGTCACGAGCTCCTACAATGAGCAGTTCTTC. Protein: CASSAVTSSYNEQFF.

This chain's CDR3 is CASKDNSNTGELFF. The CDR3, as DNA: TGTGCCAGCAAGGACAACTCGAACACCGGGGAGCTGTTTTTT. The rearrangement joins TRBV2 to TRBJ2-2, with a weak D call TRBD1 (5 bases). The ends were cut back, 7 bases at V and 0 bases at J, with 9 bases in the middle. The CDR3 runs to 14 residues. Germline-derived CDR1 and CDR2 are SNHLY and FYNNEI.

This sequence joins TRBV19 and TRBJ1-2; TRBD1 might be the D (5 bases). Trimming removed 6 bases from V and 5 bases from J, with 19 bases in between. The CDR3 runs to 15 residues. Looked up from germline, CDR1 is LNHDA and CDR2 is SQIVND (reference sequence). The DNA for the CDR3 is TGTGCCAGTAGGATACAGGCCAACGAAGGTTATGGCTACACCTTC. Protein product: CASRIQANEGYGYTF.

Only one count was recorded for this clone. The chain has TRBV7-3 and TRBJ1-3; no definite D call. The germline V gene has CDR1 SGHTA and CDR2 FQGTGA. The germline V and J ends were trimmed by 4 bases and 0 bases, with 10 bases remaining between them. The CDR3 is made up of 15 amino acids. This CDR3 reads CASSSPTNSGNTIYF. In nucleotides, the CDR3 is TGTGCCAGCAGCTCGCCGACTAACTCTGGAAACACCATATATTTT.

This rearrangement joins TRBV24-1 to TRBJ1-2; TRBD1 is a possible D gene (6 bases). The CDR3 totals 15 residues. With 4 bases removed from V and 4 bases from J, the gap between germline ends came to 15 bases. The V gene's germline CDR1 is KGHDR and CDR2 SFDVKD. The CDR3 loop is CATSDQTGFAYGYTF. The CDR3 nucleotides read TGTGCCACCAGTGACCAAACAGGGTTCGCCTATGGCTACACCTTC.

The V and J genes are TRBV2 and TRBJ1-6, with D perhaps TRBD1 (5 bases). Germline V gene sequence: CDR1 SNHLY, CDR2 FYNNEI. CDR3 size: 16 residues. V lost 8 bases, J lost 9 bases, and 23 bases lay in between. CDR3 in amino acids: CASFLTGGWDGSPLHF. CDR3 coding DNA: TGTGCCAGCTTCCTGACGGGGGGTTGGGATGGTTCACCCCTCCACTTT.

J is TRBJ1-4 and V is TRBV19, with 9 bases that match TRBD1. CDR1 is LNHDA and CDR2 is SQIVND in the germline V gene (reference sequence). Trimming at V came to 10 bases and at J to 7 bases, leaving 19 bases not matched to a gene. This CDR3 is built from 17 residues. CDR3 sequence: CATRPGTGRTGGEKLFF. The CDR3 nucleotides are TGTGCCACCCGACCCGGGACAGGGAGGACCGGAGGTGAAAAACTGTTTTTT.

The V and J genes are TRBV19 and TRBJ1-1; TRBD1 matches 7 bases. The CDR3 runs to 14 residues. Germline trimming cut 5 bases from V and 7 bases from J; bases unmatched to any gene: 10. In germline, CDR1 is LNHDA, CDR2 SQIVND (reference sequence). The CDR3 nucleotides read TGTGCCAGTAGTTCAGGGGGTGACGCGGGTGAAGCTTTCTTT. Translation gives CASSSGGDAGEAFF.

The chain is built from TRBV7-3 and TRBJ2-5, with D tentatively TRBD2 (6 bases). The CDR3 has 15 residues. Germline CDR1 is SGHTA and CDR2 is FQGTGA. V was pared by 0 bases and J by 7 bases, with 15 bases between. CDR3 protein: CASSLTGSYGGTQYF. Written as DNA, the CDR3 is TGTGCCAGCAGCTTAACTGGGTCCTACGGGGGGACCCAGTACTTC.

The V gene is TRBV4-1, the J gene TRBJ1-6, with unresolved D. Looked up from germline, CDR1 is MGHRA and CDR2 is YSYEKL. V was shortened by 1 base and J by 6 bases, with 7 bases between the two germline ends. The CDR3 covers 14 residues. For the CDR3, the DNA is TGCGCCAGCAGCCAAGTGTGGCTTAATTCACCCCTCCACTTT. This encodes CASSQVWLNSPLHF.

The rearrangement joins TRBV7-8 to TRBJ1-3; 8 nucleotides agree with TRBD1. This CDR3 is 15 amino acids long. After removal of 5 bases from V and 8 bases from J, the junction contained 11 bases not matched to a gene. Germline-derived CDR1 and CDR2 are SGHVS and FQNEAQ. CDR3 sequence (DNA): TGTGCCAGCAGCCAAGAGGGCAGGGGGCTTGACACCATATATTTT. Translated, it gives CASSQEGRGLDTIYF.

The gene calls are TRBV5-8 and TRBJ1-1; 12 positions agree with TRBD1. V dropped 3 bases and J dropped 1; count of bases not matched to a gene: 7. There are 17 residues in the CDR3. In germline, CDR1 is SGHTS, CDR2 YDEGEE. CDR3 region: CASSSRDRGLSNTEAFF. The CDR3 nucleotides read TGTGCCAGCAGCTCCCGGGACAGGGGGCTGTCGAACACTGAAGCTTTCTTT.

A single count supports this clone. The V and J genes are TRBV5-6 and TRBJ2-7, with 8 bases identical to TRBD1. Germline CDR1 is SGHDT and CDR2 is YYEEEE. CDR3 length equals 13 residues. V trimming: 6 bases; J trimming: 5 bases; junction bases outside the gene matches: 7. The CDR3 DNA sequence: TGTGCCAGCATAAGGGACAGGACGGACGAGCAGTACTTC. Translating gives CASIRDRTDEQYF.

The chain carries TRBV20-1 and TRBJ1-2; a weak D match, TRBD1 (6 bases). This CDR3 has 11 amino acids. The V end lost 5 bases, the J end lost 8 bases, and 12 bases lay between the germline ends. Looked up from germline, CDR1 is DFQATT and CDR2 is SNEGSKA (reference sequence). CDR3 in DNA: TGCAGTGCTGAGACAGGTTACGGCTACACCTTC. It codes for CSAETGYGYTF.

This clone came up once. The genes are TRBV11-1 and TRBJ1-1, with TRBD1 matching 8 bases. V gave up 3 bases and J gave up 2 bases; unmatched junction bases: 2. Germline CDR1 reads SGHAT; CDR2 reads FQDESV (reference sequence). This CDR3 has 14 amino acids. The CDR3 here is CASSLDRVNTEAFF. In nucleotides, the CDR3 is TGTGCCAGCAGCTTGGACAGGGTAAACACTGAAGCTTTCTTT.

V is TRBV12-3 or TRBV12-4 and J is TRBJ2-7; D uncertain. V shed 2 bases and J shed 4 bases, with 6 bases lying between them. The CDR3 runs 12 residues. In DNA form, the CDR3 reads TGTGCCAGCAGTTTACGTCAGTACGAGCAGTACTTC. It codes for CASSLRQYEQYF.

This clone showed up just a few times. J is TRBJ1-3 and V is TRBV7-9, with 9 positions matching TRBD1. Germline CDR1 and CDR2: SEHNR and FQNEAQ (reference sequence). The V segment lost 5 bases and the J segment 4 bases; nucleotides outside the gene matches: 15. CDR3 length: 18 residues. This CDR3 reads CASSTRTGEERGGNTIYF. DNA for the CDR3: TGTGCCAGCAGCACCCGGACAGGGGAAGAAAGAGGAGGAAACACCATATATTTT.

The chain is built from TRBV19 and TRBJ1-6, with D maybe TRBD1 (6 bases). V lost 3 bases and J 7 bases, leaving 13 bases between the germline ends. Germline CDR1 LNHDA, CDR2 SQIVND (reference sequence). This CDR3 contains 15 residues. CDR3 amino acids: CASSMGAGGNSPLHF. The CDR3 DNA reads as TGTGCCAGTAGTATGGGGGCGGGCGGCAATTCACCCCTCCACTTT. The full variable domain, with the rest looked up from reference TRBV19 and TRBJ1-6, is DGGITQSPKYLFRKEGQNVTLSCEQNLNHDAMYWYRQDPGQGLRLIYYSQIVNDFQKGDIAEGYSVSREKKESFPLTVTSAQKNPTAFYLCASSMGAGGNSPLHFGNGTRLTVT.

V usage is TRBV5-1 and J usage is TRBJ2-3; 7 bases line up with TRBD2. CDR1 and CDR2 (germline): SGHRS, YFSETQ. The ends lost 0 bases at V and 4 bases at J; junction bases unmatched: 2. The CDR3 runs to 14 residues. The CDR3 sequence is CASSLGAGADTQYF. CDR3 sequence (DNA): TGCGCCAGCAGCTTGGGGGCGGGGGCAGATACGCAGTATTTT.

V gene TRBV4-2 combines with J gene TRBJ1-1; the match to TRBD1 covers 9 bases. Germline V gives CDR1 LGHNA, CDR2 YNFKEQ. The CDR3 sequence is 14 residues long. The ends lost 4 bases at V and 3 bases at J; junction bases unmatched: 3. The CDR3 reads CASSLWTGDTEAFF. CDR3 bases: TGTGCCAGCAGCCTTTGGACAGGGGACACTGAAGCTTTCTTT.

This rearrangement joins TRBV5-6 to TRBJ2-5, with D uncertain. V lost 3 bases to trimming and J lost 5 bases, with 17 bases between them. Germline CDR1 reads SGHDT; CDR2 reads YYEEEE. The CDR3 is 15 amino acids. The DNA of the CDR3 is TGTGCCAGCAGCTCCCTAGAGGTACAACGGGAGACCCAGTACTTC. This gives the protein CASSSLEVQRETQYF.

The chain joins TRBV19 to TRBJ2-3; D might be TRBD2 (5 bases). In germline, CDR1 is LNHDA, CDR2 SQIVND (reference sequence). CDR3 length equals 15 residues. Trimming pared 0 bases from V and 2 bases from J, leaving 9 bases between. This CDR3 reads CASSIDLAYTDTQYF. DNA of the CDR3: TGTGCCAGTAGTATAGACCTAGCCTACACAGATACGCAGTATTTT.

The J gene is TRBJ2-1, the V gene TRBV5-1, with 7 positions matching TRBD1. Trimming took 3 bases from V and 0 from J; bases not matched to a gene: 0. This CDR3 has 14 residues. Looked up from germline, CDR1 is SGHRS and CDR2 is YFSETQ. The CDR3 region is CASSSGGSYNEQFF. CDR3 nucleotides: TGCGCCAGCAGCTCAGGGGGCTCCTACAATGAGCAGTTCTTC.

The V gene is TRBV6-5, the J gene TRBJ1-1, with D maybe TRBD1 (5 bases). The CDR3 is made up of 13 amino acids. V lost 4 bases, J lost 8 bases, and 14 bases lay in between. CDR1 and CDR2 from the germline V gene are MNHEY and SVGAGI. The CDR3, as DNA: TGTGCCAGCAGTTCCCGGGGGGAAACAGAAGCTTTCTTT. Encoded protein: CASSSRGETEAFF.

CDR3 region: CASSNPGLPYGYTF. The CDR3 coding sequence is TGTGCCAGCAGTAACCCGGGACTCCCATATGGCTACACCTTC. The J gene is TRBJ1-2, the V gene TRBV28; D perhaps matches TRBD1 (5 bases). Germline V CDR1 and CDR2: MDHEN, SYDVKM. The CDR3 has 14 amino acids. Trimming took off 5 bases at V and 5 bases at J, with 15 bases between the two ends.